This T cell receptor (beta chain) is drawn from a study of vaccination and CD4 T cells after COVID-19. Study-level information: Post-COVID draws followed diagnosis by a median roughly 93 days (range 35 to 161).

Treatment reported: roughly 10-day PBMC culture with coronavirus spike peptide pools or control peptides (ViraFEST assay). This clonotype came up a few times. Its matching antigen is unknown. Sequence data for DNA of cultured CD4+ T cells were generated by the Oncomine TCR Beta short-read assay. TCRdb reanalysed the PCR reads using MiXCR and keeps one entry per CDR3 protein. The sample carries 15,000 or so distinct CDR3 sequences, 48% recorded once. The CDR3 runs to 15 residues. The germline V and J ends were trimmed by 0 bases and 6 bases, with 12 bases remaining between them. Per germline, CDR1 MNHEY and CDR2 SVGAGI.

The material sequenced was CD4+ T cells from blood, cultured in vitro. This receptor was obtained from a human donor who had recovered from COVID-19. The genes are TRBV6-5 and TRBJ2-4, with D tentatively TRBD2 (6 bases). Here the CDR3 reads CASSYSEGLGNIQYF. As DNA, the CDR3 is TGTGCCAGCAGTTACTCGGAGGGATTGGGAAACATTCAGTACTTC.